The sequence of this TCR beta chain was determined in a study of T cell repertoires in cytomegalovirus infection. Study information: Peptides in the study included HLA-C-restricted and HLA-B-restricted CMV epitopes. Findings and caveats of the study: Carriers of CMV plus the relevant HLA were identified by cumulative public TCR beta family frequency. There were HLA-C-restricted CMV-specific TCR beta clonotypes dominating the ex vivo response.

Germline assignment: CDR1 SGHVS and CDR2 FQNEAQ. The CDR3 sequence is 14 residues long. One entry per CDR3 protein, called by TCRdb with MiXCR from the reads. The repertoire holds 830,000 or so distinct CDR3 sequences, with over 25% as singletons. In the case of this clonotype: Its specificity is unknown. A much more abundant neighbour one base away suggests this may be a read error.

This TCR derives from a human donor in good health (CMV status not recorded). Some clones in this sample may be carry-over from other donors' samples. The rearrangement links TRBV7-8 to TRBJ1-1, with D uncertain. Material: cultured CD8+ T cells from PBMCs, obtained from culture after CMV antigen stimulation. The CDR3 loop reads CASSPPVRNTKAFF. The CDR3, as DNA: TGTGCCAGCAGCCCCCCCGTTCGGAACACTAAAGCTTTCTTT.